This TCR beta chain was recovered during a study of blood T cell repertoires in COVID-19. On the study more broadly: Sources were T cells, B-cell-depleted T cells, or PBMCs; the material itself was cDNA or gDNA.

This CDR3 region has 19 residues. Per the germline V gene, CDR1 is SGHKS and CDR2 is YYEKEE (reference sequence). J lost 5 bases, V lost 1 base, and 16 bases had no gene match. Method: immunoSEQ multiplex PCR; TCRdb's copy keeps in-frame clones and lacks some. The sample shows a few hundred thousand clones, around 87% of them seen only once. Participants were aged roughly 18 to 90 years, lived in about 26 US areas, and enrolled virtually. The clonotype comes from a man aged 30-40 years in a cohort exposed to, infected with or recovered from COVID-19 (not recorded which). This chain connects TRBV5-5 to TRBJ2-1, with 9 bases identical to TRBD2. The source material was PBMCs or T cells enriched from blood (not recorded which). The chain's CDR3 is CASSLIRLAGVKGHNEQFF. CDR3 in DNA: TGTGCCAGCAGCTTGATCCGATTAGCGGGAGTGAAGGGGCACAATGAGCAGTTCTTC.